Listed here are 23 T cell receptor beta chains from one sample, sequenced in a study of shared clonotypes between healthy human individuals. TCRdb's copy holds only in-frame clones and misses some; the assay was immunoSEQ multiplex PCR. Here the sample spans 2 million to 2.5 million clones, 85% to 95% being singletons. Sequencing was done on a sample of naive CD4+ T cells from PBMCs. The subset was: CD45RA+ positively selected. These receptors were obtained from a man between 18 and 35 years old in good health. Some clones in this sample may be carry-over from other donors' samples.

The chain is built from TRBV10-3 and TRBJ2-3; no definite D call. The CDR3 loop spans 14 amino acids. V lost 3 bases, J lost 2 bases, and 9 bases lay in between. Germline V gene data show CDR1 as ENHRY and CDR2 as SYGVKD. CDR3: CAISDPKHTDTQYF. In DNA form, the CDR3 reads TGTGCCATCAGTGACCCAAAACACACAGATACGCAGTATTTT.

A single count supports this clone. The CDR3 loop is CASSQQTSGPYNEQFF. CDR3 coding DNA: TGCGCCAGCAGCCAGCAGACTAGCGGCCCCTACAATGAGCAGTTCTTC. The chain uses TRBV4-1 and TRBJ2-1, with TRBD2 matching 9 bases. Losses at the gene ends were 3 bases for V and 2 bases for J; bases not matched to a gene: 5. Germline-derived CDR1 and CDR2 are MGHRA and YSYEKL. This CDR3 region has 16 residues.

About this clone: Additional DNA sequences in this sample encode the identical CDR3. This chain uses TRBV27 with TRBJ2-7; 10 bases line up with TRBD1. The length of the CDR3 is 15 residues. Germline trimming cut 3 bases from V and 1 base from J; bases unmatched to any gene: 3. Looked up from germline, CDR1 is MNHEY and CDR2 is SMNVEV (reference sequence). The CDR3 sequence is CASSFVGQGSYEQYF. The CDR3 DNA follows: TGTGCCAGCAGTTTTGTGGGACAGGGGTCCTACGAGCAGTACTTC.

The rearrangement joins TRBV7-2 to TRBJ1-5; 11 nucleotides line up with TRBD1. Germline lookup yields CDR1 SGHTA and CDR2 FQGNSA. J gave up 5 bases and V 6 bases, and 6 bases lay outside the gene matches. The CDR3 extends over 15 amino acids. CDR3 sequence reads: CASSQGQGAYQPQHF. CDR3 sequence (DNA): TGTGCCAGCAGTCAAGGACAGGGGGCTTATCAGCCCCAGCATTTT. The whole variable domain, remainder taken from reference TRBV7-2 and TRBJ1-5, is GAGVSQSPSNKVTEKGKDVELRCDPISGHTALYWYRQSLGQGLEFLIYFQGNSAPDKSGLPSDRFSAERTGGSVSTLTIQRTQQEDSAVYLCASSQGQGAYQPQHFGDGTRLSIL.

The CDR3 is CAISRVSGSYEQYF. In nucleotides, the CDR3 is TGTGCCATCAGTAGAGTTAGCGGGAGCTACGAGCAGTACTTC. This chain uses TRBV10-3 with TRBJ2-7, with 9 positions matching TRBD2. V shed 5 bases and J 3 bases; nucleotides not matched to a gene: 5. Germline loops: CDR1 ENHRY, CDR2 SYGVKD. This CDR3 has 14 amino acids.

The gene calls are TRBV14 and TRBJ1-2, with D unclear. Trimming took 4 bases from V and 4 from J, leaving 10 bases between them. The CDR3 loop spans 13 amino acids. Germline CDR1 reads SGHDN; CDR2 reads FVKESK. CDR3 in DNA: TGTGCCAGCAGCCCGATCAATTTCTATGGCTACACCTTC. The encoded protein is CASSPINFYGYTF.

The chain joins TRBV19 to TRBJ1-1, with no clear D. Per the germline V gene, CDR1 is LNHDA and CDR2 is SQIVND (reference sequence). CDR3 length: 16 residues. The V end was cut by 3 bases, the J end by 0 bases, with 14 bases between. The chain's CDR3 is CASSIRGFLMNTEAFF. The DNA for the CDR3 is TGTGCCAGTAGTATTCGAGGGTTTCTCATGAACACTGAAGCTTTCTTT.

The J gene is TRBJ2-5, the V gene TRBV9; D is possibly TRBD2 (5 bases). CDR1 is SGDLS and CDR2 is YYNGEE in the germline V gene. The CDR3 sequence is 15 residues long. Deletions cut 4 bases from V and 5 bases from J, with 18 bases between. The CDR3 is CASSPRWRSEETQYF. In DNA form, the CDR3 reads TGTGCCAGCAGCCCGAGGTGGAGGTCTGAGGAGACCCAGTACTTC.

The chain carries TRBV11-2 and TRBJ1-4; D gene uncertain. The germline V and J ends were trimmed by 1 base and 0 bases, with 3 bases remaining between them. The CDR3 sequence is 14 residues long. Germline V lookup: CDR1 SGHAT, CDR2 FQNNGV. The chain's CDR3 is CASSLVPTNEKLFF. CDR3 nucleotides: TGTGCCAGCAGCTTAGTACCAACTAATGAAAAACTGTTTTTT.

Concerning this clone itself: Other DNA sequences of this sample code for an identical CDR3. The chain employs TRBV9 and TRBJ2-1; 9 nucleotides line up with TRBD1. The V gene end was trimmed by 0 bases and the J gene end by 10 bases; junction bases not matched to a gene: 2. The CDR3 loop spans 13 amino acids. CDR1 SGDLS and CDR2 YYNGEE come from the germline V gene. This CDR3 reads CASSVVGTGEQFF. In nucleotides, the CDR3 is TGTGCCAGCAGCGTAGTGGGGACAGGGGAGCAGTTCTTC. Filled out from reference TRBV9 and TRBJ2-1, the complete variable domain reads DSGVTQTPKHLITATGQRVTLRCSPRSGDLSVYWYQQSLDQGLQFLIQYYNGEERAKGNILERFSAQQFPDLHSELNLSSLELGDSALYFCASSVVGTGEQFFGPGTRLTVL.

This clone was seen a single time. The gene calls are TRBV11-3 and TRBJ1-1; D unresolved. The CDR3 loop spans 13 amino acids. Trimming shortened V by 4 bases and J by 5 bases, and 11 bases separated the two germline ends. Looked up from germline, CDR1 is SGHNT and CDR2 is YENEEA. CDR3 in amino acids: CASSSTRSTEAFF. In nucleotides, the CDR3 is TGTGCCAGCAGCTCCACACGGAGTACTGAAGCTTTCTTT.

This chain uses TRBV19 with TRBJ1-1, with D possibly matching TRBD1 (5 bases). The germline V gene has CDR1 LNHDA and CDR2 SQIVND (reference sequence). Trimming took 2 bases from V and 2 from J, leaving 12 bases between them. This CDR3 spans 15 amino acids. The CDR3 coding sequence is TGTGCCAGTAGTATACTAAGGGGATACAACACTGAAGCTTTCTTT. Amino acids: CASSILRGYNTEAFF.

The V call is TRBV4-1, the J call TRBJ2-2; 9 bases agree with TRBD2. V was pared by 7 bases and J by 1 base, with 10 bases of the junction left unmatched. Per the germline V gene, CDR1 is MGHRA and CDR2 is YSYEKL. The CDR3 loop spans 17 amino acids. The CDR3 DNA is TGCGCCAGCAAGGGAAGGAAACTAGCGGGGAACACCGGGGAGCTGTTTTTT. As protein: CASKGRKLAGNTGELFF.

This clone was found a few times. In DNA, the CDR3 is TGCAGCGTATCTCACGAGGGTTCCTACGAGCAGTACTTC. Its protein is CSVSHEGSYEQYF. The rearrangement links TRBV29-1 to TRBJ2-7; a possible D gene is TRBD2 (5 bases). This CDR3 contains 13 residues. Trimming shortened V by 6 bases and J by 1 base, and 13 bases separated the two germline ends. The germline CDR1 and CDR2 sequences are SQVTM and ANQGSEA.

The chain is built from TRBV29-1 and TRBJ1-1, with TRBD1 identical over 9 bases. This CDR3 has 18 residues. Germline V CDR1 and CDR2: SQVTM, ANQGSEA. Losses at the gene ends were 1 base for V and 1 base for J; bases not matched to a gene: 13. The CDR3, as DNA: TGCAGCGTTGAAGGGGGGCTCCGGGGACAGGGCGGGAACACTGAAGCTTTCTTT. It specifies CSVEGGLRGQGGNTEAFF. Drawing the rest from reference TRBV29-1 and TRBJ1-1, the complete variable domain is SAVISQKPSRDICQRGTSLTIQCQVDSQVTMMFWYRQQPGQSLTLIATANQGSEATYESGFVIDKFPISRPNLTFSTLTVSNMSPEDSSIYLCSVEGGLRGQGGNTEAFFGQGTRLTVV.

V usage is TRBV28 and J usage is TRBJ2-7; 7 bases match TRBD2. Germline V CDR1 and CDR2: MDHEN, SYDVKM. The CDR3 is made up of 15 amino acids. Unmatched junction bases numbered 8, after V lost 5 bases and J lost 1 base. The chain's CDR3 is CASSPPGLKSYEQYF. CDR3 nucleotide sequence: TGTGCCAGCAGTCCACCGGGACTAAAATCCTACGAGCAGTACTTC.

Only one count was recorded for this clone. Other DNA sequences in the sample encode the same CDR3. This chain joins TRBV27 and TRBJ2-3, with D hard to call. Germline assignment: CDR1 MNHEY and CDR2 SMNVEV (reference sequence). Trimming took off 2 bases at V and 6 bases at J, with 3 bases between the two ends. The CDR3 is 11 residues long. The CDR3 spells CASSLRDTQYF. CDR3 DNA sequence: TGTGCCAGCAGTTTAAGGGATACGCAGTATTTT.

This chain links TRBV6-1 with TRBJ2-1; 8 bases are shared with TRBD2. J was trimmed by 14 bases and V by 6 bases; bases with no gene match: 12. The CDR3 is made up of 13 amino acids. Germline lookup yields CDR1 MNHNS and CDR2 SASEGT. CDR3 bases: TGTGCCAGCAGCCGCCTACTAGCGGAAAGGGAGTTCTTC. Its translation: CASSRLLAEREFF.

The V call is TRBV28, the J call TRBJ2-1; weak D call: TRBD2 (6 bases). The V and J ends lost 2 bases and 4 bases respectively, with 15 bases between them. The CDR3 has 16 residues. Germline assignment: CDR1 MDHEN and CDR2 SYDVKM. In DNA, the CDR3 is TGTGCCAGCAGTTTAGTCGGAGGGCCGTTTTACAATGAGCAGTTCTTC. It encodes CASSLVGGPFYNEQFF.

The chain is built from TRBV7-2 and TRBJ2-1, with D perhaps TRBD2 (5 bases). The CDR3 has 15 amino acids. V shed 5 bases and J shed 7 bases, with 18 bases lying between them. CDR1 and CDR2 (germline): SGHTA, FQGNSA. The CDR3 DNA reads TGTGCCAGCAGCCCCAGCCGGGGTATGGCGAATGAGCAGTTCTTC. As protein: CASSPSRGMANEQFF.

The chain has TRBV7-9 and TRBJ1-1; 12 positions match TRBD1. V was clipped by 5 bases and J by 2 bases; unmatched bases: 12. The CDR3 extends over 18 amino acids. Germline assignment: CDR1 SEHNR and CDR2 FQNEAQ (reference sequence). The CDR3 loop reads CASSPLPGQGAGNTEAFF. The CDR3 DNA reads TGTGCCAGCAGCCCATTACCGGGACAGGGGGCGGGTAACACTGAAGCTTTCTTT.

V gene TRBV11-2 combines with J gene TRBJ2-1, with 7 positions matching TRBD2. The V gene's germline CDR1 is SGHAT and CDR2 FQNNGV. With V trimmed by 3 bases and J by 12 bases, 2 bases remained unmatched. The CDR3 loop spans 11 amino acids. The CDR3 sequence: CASSLGLPQFF. For the CDR3, the DNA is TGTGCCAGCAGCTTGGGACTACCGCAGTTCTTC.

The chain has TRBV27 and TRBJ1-4; 10 nucleotides align to TRBD1. CDR1 and CDR2 (germline): MNHEY, SMNVEV (reference sequence). J was trimmed by 4 bases and V by 4 bases; bases with no gene match: 3. The CDR3 extends over 15 amino acids. The DNA for the CDR3 is TGTGCCAGCAGTTACGGGACAGGGGTTAATGAAAAACTGTTTTTT. This translates into CASSYGTGVNEKLFF.